The clone carrying this TCR beta chain is a singleton in its sample. Its antigen is not identified. The data were obtained in a study of blood T cells in healthy people across ages. Study observations and caveats: More naive CD4+ cells and higher diversity marked long-lived donors relative to aged donors.

In germline, CDR1 is MGHRA, CDR2 YSYEKL. The CDR3 loop spans 16 amino acids. Deletions cut 1 base from V and 0 bases from J, with 13 bases between. A second PCR, run for about 7 to 11 cycles, used a sample-barcoded 5' primer plus a J-beta primer mix. Every cDNA was tagged by a template-switch adaptor with 12 random nucleotides. TCRdb recomputed calls from the 5' RACE reads with MiXCR, one row per CDR3 protein. The table has about 580,000 distinct CDR3 sequences, around half seen once. Source material: blood. The TCR sequence derives from an elderly man in good health. The chain recombines TRBV4-1 with TRBJ2-7; TRBD1 is a possible D gene (6 bases). The chain's CDR3 is CASSQAGVGPSYEQYF. The CDR3 nucleotides are TGCGCCAGCAGCCAAGCAGGGGTTGGGCCCTCCTACGAGCAGTACTTC.